The 6 T cell receptor beta chains below were found in one sample sequenced in a study of blood T cells in healthy people across ages. Primers used in a second PCR of about 6 to 12 cycles were a sample-barcoded 5' primer and a J-beta primer mix. One entry per CDR3 protein, called by TCRdb with MiXCR from the 5' RACE reads. The sample has more than 1 million distinct CDR3 sequences; 45% are singletons. The sequencing sample was made of blood. These receptors came from a woman aged 60 to 75 in good health.

This clonotype has only one observation. The chain is built from TRBV20-1 and TRBJ1-2; TRBD1 agrees at 8 bases. The CDR3 has 14 residues. The V gene's germline CDR1 is DFQATT and CDR2 SNEGSKA (reference sequence). The V gene end was trimmed by 6 bases and the J gene end by 3 bases; junction bases not matched to a gene: 9. The CDR3 protein is CSAPRQGPYYGYTF. The CDR3 nucleotides are TGCAGTGCACCAAGACAGGGGCCCTACTATGGCTACACCTTC.

This clonotype was recorded a few times. V gene TRBV4-1 combines with J gene TRBJ2-1, with D uncertain. The CDR3 totals 14 residues. V dropped 0 bases and J dropped 4 bases, with 7 bases sitting between them. Germline values: CDR1 MGHRA, CDR2 YSYEKL. CDR3 protein: CASSQDSPYNEQFF. The CDR3 DNA follows: TGCGCCAGCAGCCAAGATTCCCCTTACAATGAGCAGTTCTTC.

This rearrangement joins TRBV7-9 to TRBJ2-3; 8 nucleotides agree with TRBD1. This CDR3 comprises 15 residues. V shed 7 bases and J 4 bases; nucleotides not matched to a gene: 10. CDR1 and CDR2 (germline): SEHNR, FQNEAQ (reference sequence). The CDR3 bases are TGTGCCAGCAACCTCGGACAGGGTGTCTCAGATACGCAGTATTTT. Protein sequence: CASNLGQGVSDTQYF.

CDR3 nucleotides: TGCGCCAGCAGATTGACAGGGGGCCCCTACGAGCAGTACTTC. It encodes CASRLTGGPYEQYF. V is TRBV5-1 and J is TRBJ2-7, with TRBD1 matching over 10 bases. This CDR3 has 14 residues. J was trimmed by 2 bases and V by 5 bases; bases with no gene match: 4. CDR1 is SGHRS, CDR2 YFSETQ, per germline.

V gene TRBV29-1 combines with J gene TRBJ1-2; TRBD1 matches at 12 bases. J lost 7 bases, V lost 4 bases, and 7 bases had no gene match. This CDR3 contains 14 residues. Looked up from germline, CDR1 is SQVTM and CDR2 is ANQGSEA. The CDR3 loop reads CSVATGQGAGGYTF. In DNA, the CDR3 is TGCAGCGTTGCCACGGGACAGGGGGCTGGTGGCTACACCTTC.

This clonotype was detected a few times. The chain links TRBV10-2 to TRBJ2-4; D is ambiguous. Trimming stripped 2 bases from V and 1 base from J, with 9 bases between. The CDR3 length is 15 residues. CDR1 and CDR2 (germline): WSHSY, SAAADI. DNA for the CDR3: TGCGCCAGCAGTGAGCAGAGGTGGGCCAAAAACATTCAGTACTTC. The encoded protein is CASSEQRWAKNIQYF.